This T cell receptor (beta chain) derives from a study of shared clonotypes between healthy human individuals. Regarding the study as a whole: It was only blood that was sampled, and tissue repertoires likely differ. A few donors had 5% to 6% of their naive CD4 clonotypes in common.

Study processing details: For the immunoSEQ data, sequences were junction-only without quality scores, so filtering differed. The table came from immunoSEQ multiplex PCR; TCRdb's copy has only in-frame clones and leaves some out. V, J and clone size are taken as reported in that table, and D and trimming were inferred from the DNA itself. The sample has about 660,000 clones; less than 85% are singletons. Points on this clone: Its antigen remains unidentified.

Specimen: memory CD4+ T cells sorted from blood. The subset is: CD45RA-negative fraction. This TCR was recovered from a woman in her thirties in good health.

In DNA, the CDR3 is TGTGCCAGCTCCCAAAAATACCAGGGGGCTAGCACAGATACGCAGTATTTT. It specifies CASSQKYQGASTDTQYF. The rearrangement joins TRBV25-1 to TRBJ2-3; 8 bases agree with TRBD1. CDR1 is MGHDK, CDR2 SYGVNS, per germline. The junction had 13 bases not matched to a gene; V was cut back by 8 bases and J by 0 bases. The CDR3 runs 17 residues.